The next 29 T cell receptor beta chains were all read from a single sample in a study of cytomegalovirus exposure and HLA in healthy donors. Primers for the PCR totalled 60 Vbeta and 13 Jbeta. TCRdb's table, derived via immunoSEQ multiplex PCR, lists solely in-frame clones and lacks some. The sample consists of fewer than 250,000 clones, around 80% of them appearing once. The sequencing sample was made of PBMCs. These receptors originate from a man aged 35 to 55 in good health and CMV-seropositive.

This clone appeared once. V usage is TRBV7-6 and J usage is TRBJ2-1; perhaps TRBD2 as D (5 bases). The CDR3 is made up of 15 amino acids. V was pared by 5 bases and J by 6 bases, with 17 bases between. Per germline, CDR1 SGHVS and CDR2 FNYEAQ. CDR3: CASSVFGEFSNEQFF. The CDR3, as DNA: TGTGCCAGCAGCGTCTTCGGGGAGTTCTCCAATGAGCAGTTCTTC.

The CDR3 loop is CASSRSNTEAFF. The CDR3, as DNA: TGTGCCAGTAGCCGGTCGAACACTGAAGCTTTCTTT. The chain carries TRBV19 and TRBJ1-1, with no clear D. From germline, CDR1 is LNHDA and CDR2 SQIVND (reference sequence). The CDR3 sequence is 12 residues long. Trimming left V 6 bases short and J 1 base short, with 6 bases between.

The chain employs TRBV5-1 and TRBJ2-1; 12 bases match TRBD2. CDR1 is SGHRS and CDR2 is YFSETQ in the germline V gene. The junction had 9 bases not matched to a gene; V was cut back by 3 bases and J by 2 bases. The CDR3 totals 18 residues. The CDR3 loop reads CASSSPLAGGTTYNEQFF. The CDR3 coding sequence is TGCGCCAGCAGCTCCCCACTAGCGGGAGGCACCACCTACAATGAGCAGTTCTTC.

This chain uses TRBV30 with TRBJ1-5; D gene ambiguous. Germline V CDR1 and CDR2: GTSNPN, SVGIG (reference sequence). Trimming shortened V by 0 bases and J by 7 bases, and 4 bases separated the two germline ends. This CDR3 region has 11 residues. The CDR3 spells CAWSVQQPQHF. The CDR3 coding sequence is TGTGCCTGGAGTGTACAACAGCCCCAGCATTTT.

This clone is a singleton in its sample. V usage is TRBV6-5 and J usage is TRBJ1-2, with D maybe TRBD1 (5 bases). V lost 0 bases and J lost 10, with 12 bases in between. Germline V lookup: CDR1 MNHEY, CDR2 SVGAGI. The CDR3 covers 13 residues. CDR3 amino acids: CASSYSGLLDYTF. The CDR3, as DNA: TGTGCCAGCAGTTACTCGGGACTTTTGGACTACACCTTC.

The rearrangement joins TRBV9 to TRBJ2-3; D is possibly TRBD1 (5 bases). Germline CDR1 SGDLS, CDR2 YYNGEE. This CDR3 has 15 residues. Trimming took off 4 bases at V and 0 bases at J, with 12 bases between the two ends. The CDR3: CASSTLPGSTDTQYF. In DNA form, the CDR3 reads TGTGCCAGCAGCACCCTCCCAGGGAGCACAGATACGCAGTATTTT. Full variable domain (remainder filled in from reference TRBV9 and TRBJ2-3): DSGVTQTPKHLITATGQRVTLRCSPRSGDLSVYWYQQSLDQGLQFLIQYYNGEERAKGNILERFSAQQFPDLHSELNLSSLELGDSALYFCASSTLPGSTDTQYFGPGTRLTVL.

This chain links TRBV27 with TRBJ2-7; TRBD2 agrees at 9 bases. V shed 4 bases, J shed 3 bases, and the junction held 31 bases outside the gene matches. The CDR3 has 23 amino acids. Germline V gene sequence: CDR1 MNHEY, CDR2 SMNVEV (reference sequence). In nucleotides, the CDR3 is TGTGCCAGCAGTTCCCCCCGACACTCCCGTTGGGGGCTCACTAGCGGGCCCTTCTACGAGCAGTACGTC. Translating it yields CASSSPRHSRWGLTSGPFYEQYV.

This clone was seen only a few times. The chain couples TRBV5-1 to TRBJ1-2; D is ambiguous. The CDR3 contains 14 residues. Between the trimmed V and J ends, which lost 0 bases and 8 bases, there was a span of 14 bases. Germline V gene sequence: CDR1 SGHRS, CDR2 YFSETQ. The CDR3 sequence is CASSLGSPAMGYTF. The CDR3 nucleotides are TGCGCCAGCAGCTTGGGGAGTCCGGCTATGGGCTACACCTTC.

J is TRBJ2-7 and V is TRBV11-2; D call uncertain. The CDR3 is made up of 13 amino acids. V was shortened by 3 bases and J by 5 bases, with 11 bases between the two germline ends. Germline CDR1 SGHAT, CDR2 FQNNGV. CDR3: CASSFNMVDEQYF. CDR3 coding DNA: TGTGCCAGCAGCTTTAACATGGTGGACGAGCAGTACTTC.

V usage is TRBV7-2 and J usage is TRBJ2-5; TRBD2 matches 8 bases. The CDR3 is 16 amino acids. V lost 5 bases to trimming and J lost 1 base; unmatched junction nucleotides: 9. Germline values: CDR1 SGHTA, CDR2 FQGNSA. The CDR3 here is CASSITSGASQETQYF. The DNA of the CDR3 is TGTGCCAGCAGCATAACTAGCGGAGCCTCCCAAGAGACCCAGTACTTC. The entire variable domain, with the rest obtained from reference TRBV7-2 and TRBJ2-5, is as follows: GAGVSQSPSNKVTEKGKDVELRCDPISGHTALYWYRQSLGQGLEFLIYFQGNSAPDKSGLPSDRFSAERTGGSVSTLTIQRTQQEDSAVYLCASSITSGASQETQYFGPGTRLLVL.

Here the CDR3 reads CAVHTGSEAFF. The CDR3 bases are TGTGCCGTACATACAGGGAGTGAAGCTTTCTTT. This rearrangement joins TRBV10-3 to TRBJ1-1; TRBD1 might be the D (6 bases). The V end was cut by 11 bases, the J end by 7 bases, with 14 bases between. The germline V gene encodes CDR1 ENHRY and CDR2 SYGVKD. CDR3 size: 11 residues.

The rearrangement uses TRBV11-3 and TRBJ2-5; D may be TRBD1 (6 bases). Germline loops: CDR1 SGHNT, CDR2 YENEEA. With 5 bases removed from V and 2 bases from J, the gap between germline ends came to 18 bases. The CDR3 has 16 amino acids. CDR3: CASSPRTGLGQETQYF. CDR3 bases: TGTGCCAGCAGCCCGCGAACAGGGTTGGGACAAGAGACCCAGTACTTC. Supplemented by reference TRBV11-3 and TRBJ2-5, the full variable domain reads EAGVVQSPRYKIIEKKQPVAFWCNPISGHNTLYWYLQNLGQGPELLIRYENEEAVDDSQLPKDRFSAERLKGVDSTLKIQPAELGDSAVYLCASSPRTGLGQETQYFGPGTRLLVL.

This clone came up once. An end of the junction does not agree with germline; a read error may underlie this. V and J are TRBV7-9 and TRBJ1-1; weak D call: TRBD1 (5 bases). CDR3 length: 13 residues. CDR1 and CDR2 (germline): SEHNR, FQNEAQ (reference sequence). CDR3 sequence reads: CSSSFLGHTEAFF. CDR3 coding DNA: TGTTCCAGCAGCTTTCTGGGGCACACTGAAGCTTTCTTT.

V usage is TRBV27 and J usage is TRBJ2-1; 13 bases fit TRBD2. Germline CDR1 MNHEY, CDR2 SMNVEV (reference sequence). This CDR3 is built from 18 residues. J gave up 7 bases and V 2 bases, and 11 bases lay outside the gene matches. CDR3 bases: TGTGCCAGCAGTTTAAACAACCCGGGACTAGCGGGAAAGAATGAGCAGTTCTTC. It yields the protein CASSLNNPGLAGKNEQFF.

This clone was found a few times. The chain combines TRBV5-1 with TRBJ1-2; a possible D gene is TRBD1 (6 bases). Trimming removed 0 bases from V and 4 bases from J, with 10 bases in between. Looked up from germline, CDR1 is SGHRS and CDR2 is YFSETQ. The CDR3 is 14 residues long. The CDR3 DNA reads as TGCGCCAGCAGCTTGGACAGGGTATCCTATGGCTACACCTTC. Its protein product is CASSLDRVSYGYTF.

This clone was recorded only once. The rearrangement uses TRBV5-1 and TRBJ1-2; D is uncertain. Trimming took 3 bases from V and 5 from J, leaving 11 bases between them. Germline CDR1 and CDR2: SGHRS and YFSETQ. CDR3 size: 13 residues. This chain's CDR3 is CASSSVANYGYTF. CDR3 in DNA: TGCGCCAGCAGCTCCGTGGCAAATTATGGCTACACCTTC.

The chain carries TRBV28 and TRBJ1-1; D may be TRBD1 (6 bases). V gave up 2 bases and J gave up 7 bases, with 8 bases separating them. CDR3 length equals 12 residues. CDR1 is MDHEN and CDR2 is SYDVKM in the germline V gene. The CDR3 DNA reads TGTGCCAGCAGTTTAACAGGGAATGAAGCTTTCTTT. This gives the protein CASSLTGNEAFF.

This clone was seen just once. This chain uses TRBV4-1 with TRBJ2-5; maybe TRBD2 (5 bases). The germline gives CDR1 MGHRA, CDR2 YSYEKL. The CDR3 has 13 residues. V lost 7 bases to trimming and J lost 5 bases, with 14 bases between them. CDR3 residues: CASKTLGSETQYF. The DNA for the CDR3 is TGCGCCAGCAAAACCCTAGGGAGCGAGACCCAGTACTTC.

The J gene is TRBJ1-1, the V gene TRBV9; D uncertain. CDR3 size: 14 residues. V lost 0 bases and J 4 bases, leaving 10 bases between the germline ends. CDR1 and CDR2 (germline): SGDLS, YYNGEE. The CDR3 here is CASSVVRERTEAFF. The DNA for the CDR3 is TGTGCCAGCAGCGTAGTTCGGGAGCGCACTGAAGCTTTCTTT. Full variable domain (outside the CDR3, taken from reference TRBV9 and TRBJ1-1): DSGVTQTPKHLITATGQRVTLRCSPRSGDLSVYWYQQSLDQGLQFLIQYYNGEERAKGNILERFSAQQFPDLHSELNLSSLELGDSALYFCASSVVRERTEAFFGQGTRLTVV.

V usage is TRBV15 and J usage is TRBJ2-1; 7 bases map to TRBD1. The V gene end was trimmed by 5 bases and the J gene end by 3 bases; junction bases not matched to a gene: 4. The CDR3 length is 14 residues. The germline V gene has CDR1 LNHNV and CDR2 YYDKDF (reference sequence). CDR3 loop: CATSFRDSYNEQFF. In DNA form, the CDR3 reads TGTGCCACCAGCTTTAGGGACAGCTACAATGAGCAGTTCTTC.

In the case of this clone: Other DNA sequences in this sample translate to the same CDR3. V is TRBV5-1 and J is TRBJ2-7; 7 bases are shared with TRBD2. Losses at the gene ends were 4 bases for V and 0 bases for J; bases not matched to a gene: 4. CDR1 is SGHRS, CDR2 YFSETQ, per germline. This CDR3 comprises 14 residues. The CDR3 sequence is CASSPRGGSYEQYF. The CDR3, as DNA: TGCGCCAGCAGCCCGCGCGGGGGCTCCTACGAGCAGTACTTC.

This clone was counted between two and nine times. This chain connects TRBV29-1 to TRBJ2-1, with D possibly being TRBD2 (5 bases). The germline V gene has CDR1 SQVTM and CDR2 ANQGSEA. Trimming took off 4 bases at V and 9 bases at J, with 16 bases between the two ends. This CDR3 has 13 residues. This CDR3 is CSVGFRGGGEQFF. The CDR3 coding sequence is TGCAGCGTTGGATTCCGTGGTGGAGGTGAGCAGTTCTTC.

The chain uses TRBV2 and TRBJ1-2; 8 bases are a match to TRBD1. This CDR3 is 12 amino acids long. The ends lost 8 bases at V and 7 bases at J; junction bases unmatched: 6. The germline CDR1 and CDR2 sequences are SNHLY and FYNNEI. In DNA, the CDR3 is TGTGCCAGCGGAACGGACAGGGCTGGCTACACCTTC. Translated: CASGTDRAGYTF.

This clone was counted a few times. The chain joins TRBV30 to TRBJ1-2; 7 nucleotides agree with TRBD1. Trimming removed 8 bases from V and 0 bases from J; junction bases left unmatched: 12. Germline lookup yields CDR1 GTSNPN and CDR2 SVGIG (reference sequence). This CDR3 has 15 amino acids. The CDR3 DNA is TGTGCCGGTCGGGACAGCACAGGGACTAACTATGGCTACACCTTC. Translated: CAGRDSTGTNYGYTF.

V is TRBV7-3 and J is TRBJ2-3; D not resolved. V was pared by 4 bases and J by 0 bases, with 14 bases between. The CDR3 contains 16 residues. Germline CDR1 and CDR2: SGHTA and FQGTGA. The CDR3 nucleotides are TGTGCCAGCAGCTCCCCTAGGCCCCCTAGCACAGATACGCAGTATTTT. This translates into CASSSPRPPSTDTQYF.

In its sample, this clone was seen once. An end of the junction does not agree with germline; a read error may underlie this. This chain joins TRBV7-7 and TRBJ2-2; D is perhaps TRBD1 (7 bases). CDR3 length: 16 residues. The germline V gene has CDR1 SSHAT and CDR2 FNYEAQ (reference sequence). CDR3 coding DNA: TGTGCTAGCAGCTTAGGGGGGACAGCGAACACCGGGGAGCTGTTTTTT. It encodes CASSLGGTANTGELFF.

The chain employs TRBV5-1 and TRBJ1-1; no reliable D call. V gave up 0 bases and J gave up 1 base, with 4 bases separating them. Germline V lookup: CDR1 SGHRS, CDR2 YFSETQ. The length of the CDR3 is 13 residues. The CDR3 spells CASSLARNTEAFF. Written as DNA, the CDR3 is TGCGCCAGCAGCTTGGCCAGGAACACTGAAGCTTTCTTT.

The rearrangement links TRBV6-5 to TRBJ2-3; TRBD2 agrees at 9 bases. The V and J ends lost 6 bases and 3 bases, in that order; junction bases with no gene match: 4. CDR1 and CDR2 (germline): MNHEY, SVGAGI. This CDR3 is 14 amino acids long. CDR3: CASRTSGGTDTQYF. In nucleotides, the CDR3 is TGTGCCAGCAGGACTAGCGGCGGGACAGATACGCAGTATTTT.

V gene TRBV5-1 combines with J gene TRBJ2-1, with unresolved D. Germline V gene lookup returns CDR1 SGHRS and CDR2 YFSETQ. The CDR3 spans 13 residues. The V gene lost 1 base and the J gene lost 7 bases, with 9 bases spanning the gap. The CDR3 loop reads CASSLLQKNEQFF. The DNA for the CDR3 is TGCGCCAGCAGCTTGCTCCAGAAGAATGAGCAGTTCTTC.